The clone carrying this TCR beta chain has a single count. Antigen unknown. These data are taken from a study of radiation and T cells in renal cell carcinoma. Broader study findings: From baseline, blood top tumor clonotypes peaked at 2 weeks post-radiation.

The protocol was immunoSEQ multiplex PCR, while the TCRdb copy is restricted to in-frame clones and leaves out a portion. Among about 170,000 clones listed, roughly nine tenths were seen once. The time point was: blood 4 weeks post-SBRT, at nephrectomy. Treatment in this sample: 15 Gy SBRT to primary tumor, nephrectomy 4 weeks later. Nephrectomy followed 15 Gy stereotactic body radiation by 4 weeks. The receptor comes from a woman aged 50 to 60 with renal cell carcinoma. Sequencing used blood, obtained from a patient whose treatment included radiotherapy and nephrectomy.

The CDR3 nucleotides read TGTGCCAGCTCACCTCCTGTGGGGGTCTTCTACGAGCAGTACTTC. Encoded protein: CASSPPVGVFYEQYF. The chain couples TRBV18 to TRBJ2-7; perhaps D is TRBD1 or TRBD2 (5 bases each). Germline CDR1 is KGHSH and CDR2 is LQKENI. V dropped 3 bases and J dropped 3 bases, with 15 bases sitting between them. The CDR3 is 15 amino acids.